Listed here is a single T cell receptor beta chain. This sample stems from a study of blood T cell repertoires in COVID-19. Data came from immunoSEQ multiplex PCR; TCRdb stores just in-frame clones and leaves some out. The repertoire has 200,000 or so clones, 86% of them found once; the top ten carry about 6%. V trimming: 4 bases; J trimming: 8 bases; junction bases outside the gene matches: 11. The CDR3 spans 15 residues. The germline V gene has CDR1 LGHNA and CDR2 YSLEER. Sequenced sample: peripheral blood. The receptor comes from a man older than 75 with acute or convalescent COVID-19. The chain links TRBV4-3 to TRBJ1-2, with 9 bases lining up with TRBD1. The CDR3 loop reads CASSRTGQGLEGYTF. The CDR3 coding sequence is TGCGCCAGCAGCCGGACGGGACAGGGACTGGAGGGCTACACCTTC.